These 14 T cell receptor beta chains originate from one sample sequenced in a study of response to subunit inactivated influenza vaccine. Using its own MiXCR run on the RT-PCR reads, TCRdb lists one record per CDR3 protein. Of roughly 760,000 distinct CDR3 sequences detected, 21% appear once; the ten largest clones hold approximately 10%. The input for sequencing was PBMCs from blood, taken approximately 5 days after vaccination. These receptors all stem from a man aged 50-60 years who received an inactivated influenza vaccine.

Written as DNA, the CDR3 is TGTGCCAGCAACAAACAGGGTTTAGCTGAAGCTTTCTTT. This gives the protein CASNKQGLAEAFF. The V gene is TRBV6-1, the J gene TRBJ1-1, with D possibly TRBD1 on 6 matching bases. V lost 7 bases, J lost 6 bases, and 15 bases lay in between. The germline V gene encodes CDR1 MNHNS and CDR2 SASEGT. CDR3 length: 13 amino acids.

The chain recombines TRBV10-3 with TRBJ1-4; D is unresolved. The V gene lost 2 bases and the J gene lost 3 bases, with 7 bases spanning the gap. The CDR3 sequence is 14 residues long. CDR1 is ENHRY and CDR2 is SYGVKD in the germline V gene. The CDR3 DNA is TGTGCCATCAGTGAGGGACCGTCTAATGAAAAACTGTTTTTT. Translation gives CAISEGPSNEKLFF.

The V and J genes are TRBV10-3 and TRBJ2-7; possibly TRBD2 for D (5 bases). In germline, CDR1 is ENHRY, CDR2 SYGVKD. This CDR3 is built from 13 residues. V was cut by 3 bases and J by 2 bases, with 8 bases left in between. Written as DNA, the CDR3 is TGTGCCATCAGTGATCGGGAAACCTACGAGCAGTACTTC. Its protein product is CAISDRETYEQYF.

The chain uses TRBV5-6 and TRBJ1-5; maybe TRBD1 (5 bases). Trimming removed 4 bases at V and 6 bases at J, with 14 bases between. The V gene's germline CDR1 is SGHDT and CDR2 YYEEEE. The CDR3 is 14 residues long. DNA of the CDR3: TGTGCCAGCAGCCCCCGGGGGACCGGTCAGCCCCAGCATTTT. Protein product: CASSPRGTGQPQHF.

This clonotype was observed a single time. The rearrangement joins TRBV18 to TRBJ2-1, with 7 bases fitting TRBD1. CDR3 size: 14 residues. V lost 2 bases to trimming and J lost 4 bases; unmatched junction nucleotides: 2. Germline V lookup: CDR1 KGHSH, CDR2 LQKENI. CDR3 residues: CASSPKTGYNEQFF. CDR3 DNA sequence: TGTGCCAGCTCACCAAAGACAGGGTACAATGAGCAGTTCTTC.

The CDR3 spells CASSQTGVGEQFF. The CDR3 DNA follows: TGTGCCAGCAGCCAGACCGGGGTTGGTGAGCAGTTCTTC. This chain connects TRBV7-9 to TRBJ2-1; D is possibly TRBD2 (5 bases). The V end lost 5 bases, the J end lost 9 bases, and 14 bases lay between the germline ends. This CDR3 is built from 13 residues. CDR1 and CDR2 (germline): SEHNR, FQNEAQ (reference sequence).

This clonotype was detected only a few times. The CDR3, as DNA: TGTGCCAGCAGCTTAGCAGGTCACTATGGCTACACCTTC. It translates to CASSLAGHYGYTF. V usage is TRBV7-2 and J usage is TRBJ1-2; D is unresolved. This CDR3 has 13 residues. Germline CDR1 reads SGHTA; CDR2 reads FQGNSA. Deletions cut 0 bases from V and 3 bases from J, with 5 bases between.

In its sample, this clonotype was seen many times. CDR3 sequence reads: CASSLGGVNTGELFF. Written as DNA, the CDR3 is TGTGCCAGCAGTTTAGGCGGGGTCAACACCGGGGAGCTGTTTTTT. The V call is TRBV12-3 or TRBV12-4, the J call TRBJ2-2, with D perhaps TRBD2 (6 bases). Deletions cut 1 base from V and 2 bases from J, with 8 bases between. The CDR3 has 15 amino acids.

This clonotype was observed a few times. This chain connects TRBV24-1 to TRBJ2-7; D might be TRBD2 (6 bases). The length of the CDR3 is 16 residues. Trimming left V 7 bases short and J 2 bases short, with 20 bases between. Germline loops: CDR1 KGHDR, CDR2 SFDVKD. The CDR3 DNA is TGTGCCACCAGCACCTATACGGGGGACCCAGCCTACGAGCAGTACTTC. It yields the protein CATSTYTGDPAYEQYF.

The genes are TRBV20-1 and TRBJ2-4, with D perhaps TRBD2 (5 bases). Germline CDR1 and CDR2: DFQATT and SNEGSKA (reference sequence). The CDR3 loop spans 14 amino acids. Trimming left V 3 bases short and J 6 bases short, with 15 bases between. The CDR3 coding sequence is TGCAGTGCTAGGGCGGGCCGCTTTACAAACATTCAGTACTTC. This codes for CSARAGRFTNIQYF.

This clonotype has a count of ten or more. V usage is TRBV11-2 and J usage is TRBJ2-7; TRBD2 is a possible D gene (7 bases). Germline-derived CDR1 and CDR2 are SGHAT and FQNNGV. V lost 2 bases and J lost 2, with 22 bases in between. The CDR3 covers 18 residues. The CDR3 coding sequence is TGTGCCAGCAGCTTATATCTCTCTGGCGGGGGCCTAACCTACGAGCAGTACTTC. It encodes CASSLYLSGGGLTYEQYF.

The CDR3 reads CASSFSLAEGGELFF. CDR3 nucleotide sequence: TGTGCCAGCAGCTTTTCCCTAGCAGAGGGCGGGGAGCTGTTTTTT. V is TRBV7-7 and J is TRBJ2-2, with D perhaps matching TRBD2 (5 bases). V was clipped by 3 bases and J by 7 bases, with 15 bases between them. Germline V gene lookup returns CDR1 SSHAT and CDR2 FNYEAQ (reference sequence). The length of the CDR3 is 15 residues.

The chain uses TRBV20-1 and TRBJ2-1; 10 nucleotides line up with TRBD2. The CDR3 is made up of 16 amino acids. From germline, CDR1 is DFQATT and CDR2 SNEGSKA (reference sequence). The junction had 11 bases not matched to a gene; V was cut back by 1 base and J by 8 bases. CDR3 sequence (DNA): TGCAGTGCTAGAGTCCCTAGCGGGAGCTTTTTCGATGAGCAGTTCTTC. Translation: CSARVPSGSFFDEQFF.

This clonotype was recorded many times. The rearrangement links TRBV28 to TRBJ2-5; D unresolved. V lost 2 bases and J lost 1, with 5 bases in between. The CDR3 runs to 13 residues. Germline V gene sequence: CDR1 MDHEN, CDR2 SYDVKM. In DNA, the CDR3 is TGTGCCAGCAGTTTAATTGGCCAAGAGACCCAGTACTTC. Its protein product is CASSLIGQETQYF.